Listed below are T cell receptor beta chains from one sample, sequenced in a study of blood T cells in healthy people across ages. TCRdb ran MiXCR on the 5' RACE reads and lists one entry per CDR3 protein. The sample has hundreds of thousands of distinct CDR3 sequences; about 42% are singletons. The specimen sequenced was blood. These receptor sequences come from a man in his fifties or sixties in good health. CDR3s include the opening cysteine and the closing phenylalanine or tryptophan. The order of the fields is V gene, clone size, J gene, D gene, CDR3 DNA, CDR3 protein. The D gene is left open where the match is weak. Clone size is shown for a subset of rows, as once, few, many or a class of expanded clone.

>TRBV18|-|TRBJ2-7|TRBD1
TGTGCCAGCTCACCCCAGACAGGGGGGTCCCACGAGCAGTACTTC
CASSPQTGGSHEQYF
>TRBV7-2|many|TRBJ2-3|TRBD1
TGTGCCAGCAGCCGGACAGGGGGCACAGATACGCAGTATTTT
CASSRTGGTDTQYF
>TRBV10-3|-|TRBJ2-7|-
TGTGCCATCAGTCCGTTGTCCGAGCAGTACTTC
CAISPLSEQYF
>TRBV4-3|-|TRBJ2-3|TRBD2
TGCGCCAGCAGCCAAGATTACGGGGGGACGAGGGATACGCAGTATTTT
CASSQDYGGTRDTQYF
>TRBV5-8|-|TRBJ2-5|-
TGTGCCAGCAGCCCGGTAGTCATTTTCGTTTTAGACCAAGAGACCCAGTACTTC
CASSPVVIFVLDQETQYF
>TRBV5-1|-|TRBJ2-5|-
TGCGCCTCAGCTGGTAGCATCCAAGAGACCCAGTACTTC
CASAGSIQETQYF
>TRBV28|-|TRBJ1-4|-
TGTGCCAGCAGTTTGTCCGGCAGGAATGAAAAACTGTTTTTT
CASSLSGRNEKLFF
>TRBV3-1|-|TRBJ2-7|-
TGTGCCAGCAGCCAAGGGCTCTCAGCCTACGAGCAGTACTTC
CASSQGLSAYEQYF
>TRBV6-5|few|TRBJ2-1|-
TGTGCCAGCACCTACGTGGGGGGCTCCTACAATGAGCAGTTCTTC
CASTYVGGSYNEQFF
>TRBV4-3|-|TRBJ1-1|-
TGCGCCAGCAGCCAAGATCTGGGGGTGAACACTGAAGCTTTCTTT
CASSQDLGVNTEAFF
>TRBV20-1|-|TRBJ1-5|-
TGCAGTGCTAAAGAAACCAATCAGCCCCAGCATTTT
CSAKETNQPQHF
>TRBV20-1|few|TRBJ2-7|-
TGCAGTGCTAGAGATCCCAACCCTAACACAGTATACGAGCAGTACTTC
CSARDPNPNTVYEQYF
>TRBV10-3|-|TRBJ2-5|TRBD2
TGTGCCACCGGGACTAGTGGCCCGCGAGAGACCCAGTACTTC
CATGTSGPRETQYF
>TRBV6-5|-|TRBJ2-7|TRBD1
TGTGCCAGCAGTTACGTAGGACAGGGGAAGGACGAGCAGTACTTC
CASSYVGQGKDEQYF
>TRBV20-1|-|TRBJ2-7|TRBD1
TGCAGTGCTAGAGATAACAGGGGGCCTGACGAGCAGTACTTC
CSARDNRGPDEQYF
>TRBV29-1|-|TRBJ2-5|-
TGCAGCGTCCGAATTGGGGGGGAGACCCAGTACTTC
CSVRIGGETQYF
>TRBV5-1|-|TRBJ1-2|-
TGCGCCAGCAGCTGGGCCGAGGGAGATGGCTACACCTTC
CASSWAEGDGYTF